One sample yielded the 30 T cell receptor beta chains listed below, sequenced in a study of cytomegalovirus exposure and HLA in healthy donors. The PCR was carried out with 60 Vbeta primers and 13 Jbeta primers. The protocol was immunoSEQ multiplex PCR, while the TCRdb copy is restricted to in-frame clones and leaves out a portion. The repertoire holds about 130,000 clones, with 60% to 80% as singletons. The specimen was PBMCs. All receptors derive from a woman in her sixties or seventies in good health and CMV-seropositive.

This clone was counted once. The chain carries TRBV5-1 and TRBJ1-2; no reliable D call. Per germline, CDR1 SGHRS and CDR2 YFSETQ. V was pared by 0 bases and J by 2 bases, with 20 bases between. The CDR3 totals 18 residues. In nucleotides, the CDR3 is TGCGCCAGCAGCTTGGTCCCTACTAGTGAGGCGACGAACTATGGCTACACCTTC. This translates into CASSLVPTSEATNYGYTF.

J is TRBJ2-2 and V is TRBV12-1; whether TRBD2, the table's D call, matches the DNA was not checked. TRBV12-1 is termed a pseudogene. The CDR3 extends over 16 amino acids. CDR3 residues: CASSSKLTSSTGELFF. DNA for the CDR3: TGTGCCAGCAGCTCTAAATTGACTAGCAGCACCGGGGAGCTGTTTTTT.

The rearrangement joins TRBV7-3 to TRBJ2-2; D not resolved. This CDR3 has 12 residues. The V end lost 2 bases, the J end lost 6 bases, and 4 bases lay between the germline ends. Germline loops: CDR1 SGHTA, CDR2 FQGTGA. CDR3 sequence: CASSLGPGELFF. In DNA form, the CDR3 reads TGTGCCAGCAGCTTAGGGCCCGGGGAGCTGTTTTTT.

The chain links TRBV6-1 to TRBJ2-7; 10 bases are shared with TRBD2. J gave up 0 bases and V 6 bases, and 5 bases lay outside the gene matches. The CDR3 runs to 15 residues. Germline V lookup: CDR1 MNHNS, CDR2 SASEGT. CDR3 sequence reads: CASRVLAGLSYEQYF. CDR3 DNA: TGTGCCAGCAGGGTACTAGCGGGACTCTCCTACGAGCAGTACTTC.

The chain joins TRBV7-3 to TRBJ1-1; D not certain. There are 16 residues in the CDR3. The V end was cut by 4 bases, the J end by 1 base, with 16 bases between. The germline V gene encodes CDR1 SGHTA and CDR2 FQGTGA. CDR3 sequence reads: CASSSTAGMANTEAFF. DNA for the CDR3: TGTGCCAGCAGCTCCACAGCGGGGATGGCGAACACTGAAGCTTTCTTT.

The rearrangement links TRBV5-4 to TRBJ1-2; D ambiguous. V was clipped by 4 bases and J by 4 bases, with 17 bases between them. The CDR3 loop spans 15 amino acids. Germline CDR1 and CDR2: SGHNT and YYREEE (reference sequence). The CDR3 nucleotides read TGTGCCAGCAGCCCCGGAGGAGGGCTGGGCTATGGCTACACCTTC. The encoded protein is CASSPGGGLGYGYTF.

Comment on this clone: The sample carries other DNA sequences with the same CDR3. The chain combines TRBV6-4 with TRBJ2-1, with 8 nucleotides matching TRBD1. CDR3 size: 15 residues. V trimming: 5 bases; J trimming: 1 base; junction bases outside the gene matches: 4. CDR1 MRHNA and CDR2 SNTAGT come from the germline V gene. CDR3 DNA: TGTGCCAGCAGTCCTGACAGGGGTTCCTACAATGAGCAGTTCTTC. Residues: CASSPDRGSYNEQFF.

V usage is TRBV2 and J usage is TRBJ1-6; D perhaps matches TRBD1 (6 bases). In germline, CDR1 is SNHLY, CDR2 FYNNEI. V lost 5 bases and J 9 bases, leaving 8 bases between the germline ends. The CDR3 covers 12 residues. The CDR3 spells CASSTGTSPLHF. CDR3 sequence (DNA): TGTGCCAGCAGTACAGGGACTTCACCCCTCCACTTT.

The chain is built from TRBV10-2 and TRBJ2-3; possibly TRBD2 for D (5 bases). In germline, CDR1 is WSHSY, CDR2 SAAADI. The V gene lost 8 bases and the J gene lost 4 bases, with 22 bases spanning the gap. The CDR3 sequence is 16 residues long. In nucleotides, the CDR3 is TGCGCCAGCTACCCGGGCGAGGGTTGGGCGGCAGATACGCAGTATTTT. Amino acid sequence: CASYPGEGWAADTQYF.

This chain connects TRBV15 to TRBJ2-2, with 15 bases identical to TRBD2. This CDR3 has 18 residues. From germline, CDR1 is LNHNV and CDR2 YYDKDF (reference sequence). V trimming: 4 bases; J trimming: 4 bases; junction bases outside the gene matches: 7. DNA of the CDR3: TGTGCCACCAGCAAAGGACTAGCGGGGGGGCATGGCACCGGGGAGCTGTTTTTT. Translation: CATSKGLAGGHGTGELFF.

The chain uses TRBV5-8 and TRBJ2-3; TRBD2 matches at 12 bases. J lost 2 bases, V lost 2 bases, and 12 bases had no gene match. This CDR3 comprises 19 residues. Germline V gives CDR1 SGHTS, CDR2 YDEGEE. The CDR3 spells CASSLGTSGRPSITDTQYF. The CDR3, as DNA: TGTGCCAGCAGCTTAGGGACTAGCGGGCGGCCATCGATCACAGATACGCAGTATTTT.

This clone was observed once. The J gene is TRBJ1-6, the V gene TRBV10-3; TRBD1 agrees at 9 bases. The CDR3 totals 15 residues. The germline V gene encodes CDR1 ENHRY and CDR2 SYGVKD. Losses at the gene ends were 3 bases for V and 9 bases for J; bases not matched to a gene: 6. The CDR3 is CAISENTGGGSPLHF. CDR3 in DNA: TGTGCCATCAGTGAAAATACAGGGGGCGGTTCACCCCTCCACTTT.

The rearrangement links TRBV6-5 to TRBJ2-3; 7 nucleotides agree with TRBD1. Germline loops: CDR1 MNHEY, CDR2 SVGAGI. This CDR3 spans 13 amino acids. The J segment lost 2 bases and the V segment lost 10 bases, leaving 6 bases of the junction unmatched. CDR3 bases: TGTGCCACCAACGACAGGGTCACAGATACGCAGTATTTT. Its translation: CATNDRVTDTQYF.

The gene calls are TRBV7-9 and TRBJ2-1, with a weak D call TRBD2 (6 bases). Germline CDR1 and CDR2: SEHNR and FQNEAQ (reference sequence). This CDR3 contains 15 residues. Trimming removed 11 bases at V and 0 bases at J, with 17 bases between. The CDR3 protein is CAGTEGGASYNEQFF. In nucleotides, the CDR3 is TGTGCCGGAACTGAGGGCGGGGCCTCCTACAATGAGCAGTTCTTC.

The CDR3 protein is CASSSARGQQDTEAFF. CDR3 in DNA: TGCGCCAGCAGCTCGGCCAGGGGGCAGCAGGACACTGAAGCTTTCTTT. The chain employs TRBV5-1 and TRBJ1-1, with 8 bases that match TRBD1. V was pared by 3 bases and J by 3 bases, with 10 bases of the junction left unmatched. The CDR3 spans 16 residues. From germline, CDR1 is SGHRS and CDR2 YFSETQ.

The sample holds a few counts of this clone. The chain has TRBV10-2 and TRBJ2-1; D not certain. This CDR3 spans 12 amino acids. V was shortened by 2 bases and J by 7 bases, with 6 bases between the two germline ends. Germline CDR1 and CDR2: WSHSY and SAAADI. The CDR3 region has the DNA TGCGCCAGCAGTGAGGGCTTAAATGAGCAGTTCTTC. This gives the protein CASSEGLNEQFF.

The rearrangement uses TRBV5-4 and TRBJ1-4, with 7 bases that match TRBD1. Germline V CDR1 and CDR2: SGHNT, YYREEE (reference sequence). The CDR3 has 16 amino acids. The V gene end was trimmed by 4 bases and the J gene end by 8 bases; junction bases not matched to a gene: 14. CDR3 nucleotides: TGTGCCAGCAGCCCGGGATACAGGGGAGGAGGCGAAAAACTGTTTTTT. This encodes CASSPGYRGGGEKLFF.

The V and J genes are TRBV7-9 and TRBJ2-7; a weak D match, TRBD2 (6 bases). Germline V CDR1 and CDR2: SEHNR, FQNEAQ (reference sequence). The V end lost 1 base, the J end lost 5 bases, and 12 bases lay between the germline ends. This CDR3 is built from 14 residues. CDR3 in DNA: TGTGCCAGCAGCTTAGTCCAACTAGCCAACGAGCAGTACTTC. Its translation: CASSLVQLANEQYF.

In its sample, this clone was seen a few times. The chain employs TRBV6-6 and TRBJ1-3, with no clear D. The CDR3 has 12 residues. From germline, CDR1 is MNHNY and CDR2 SVGAGI (reference sequence). Trimming stripped 6 bases from V and 6 bases from J, with 9 bases between. In DNA form, the CDR3 reads TGTGCCAGCAGGGAGCTGGAAAACACCATATATTTT. It yields the protein CASRELENTIYF.

This chain connects TRBV19 to TRBJ1-2, with no clear D. Trimming removed 6 bases at V and 7 bases at J, with 21 bases between. The CDR3 runs 15 residues. CDR1 LNHDA and CDR2 SQIVND come from the germline V gene (reference sequence). This CDR3 reads CASSRTGLNPGGYTF. Written as DNA, the CDR3 is TGTGCCAGTAGCCGTACGGGTCTAAATCCTGGTGGCTACACCTTC.

The V gene is TRBV4-1, the J gene TRBJ2-1; 7 bases fit TRBD2. The V and J ends lost 1 base and 3 bases, in that order; junction bases with no gene match: 6. Germline assignment: CDR1 MGHRA and CDR2 YSYEKL. The CDR3 is 16 amino acids. The CDR3 nucleotides are TGCGCCAGCAGCCAAGGGGGAGGGGAACTCTACAATGAGCAGTTCTTC. Its protein product is CASSQGGGELYNEQFF.

The CDR3 DNA reads as TGTGCCAGCTCCCCGGACAGCTCTGGGGCCAACGTCCTGACTTTC. Residues: CASSPDSSGANVLTF. The chain carries TRBV18 and TRBJ2-6, with D possibly matching TRBD1 (6 bases). Germline V lookup: CDR1 KGHSH, CDR2 LQKENI. V gave up 6 bases and J gave up 0 bases, with 9 bases separating them. This CDR3 is built from 15 residues.

The sample holds a few counts of this clone. The chain uses TRBV15 and TRBJ1-5; tentatively, D is TRBD1 (6 bases). CDR1 LNHNV and CDR2 YYDKDF come from the germline V gene (reference sequence). The CDR3 consists of 15 residues. V lost 1 base and J 1 base, leaving 8 bases between the germline ends. The CDR3 DNA is TGTGCCACCAGCAGAGGACAGGTCAGCAATCAGCCCCAGCATTTT. Amino acid sequence: CATSRGQVSNQPQHF.

The chain carries TRBV4-1 and TRBJ1-1; 12 bases align to TRBD1. Germline assignment: CDR1 MGHRA and CDR2 YSYEKL. The CDR3 spans 15 residues. J lost 6 bases, V lost 5 bases, and 7 bases had no gene match. CDR3 protein: CASSIVGQGASEAFF. The DNA for the CDR3 is TGCGCCAGCAGCATCGTGGGACAGGGGGCGTCTGAAGCTTTCTTT.

The chain is built from TRBV14 and TRBJ1-6, with D perhaps matching TRBD1 (6 bases). Germline V lookup: CDR1 SGHDN, CDR2 FVKESK. V was trimmed by 1 base and J by 10 bases, leaving 17 bases between them. The CDR3 spans 16 residues. In nucleotides, the CDR3 is TGTGCCAGCAGCCAAGTTAGTGGGACAAGTTCCTCACCCCTCCACTTT. Its protein is CASSQVSGTSSSPLHF.

Comments on this clone: This sample includes further DNA sequences coding for the same CDR3. The V and J genes are TRBV28 and TRBJ1-3, with TRBD1 matching 8 bases. This CDR3 is 14 amino acids long. The ends lost 5 bases at V and 2 bases at J; junction bases unmatched: 2. Germline loops: CDR1 MDHEN, CDR2 SYDVKM. The CDR3 loop is CASSLDRAGNTIYF. CDR3 bases: TGTGCCAGCAGTCTGGACAGGGCTGGAAACACCATATATTTT.

The CDR3 spells CASRDSSYEQYF. The CDR3 DNA reads as TGTGCCAGCAGGGACAGCTCCTACGAGCAGTACTTC. The chain has TRBV11-2 and TRBJ2-7, with D tentatively TRBD1 (6 bases). This CDR3 has 12 amino acids. V was cut by 6 bases and J by 0 bases, with 6 bases left in between. CDR1 and CDR2 from the germline V gene are SGHAT and FQNNGV.

The rearrangement links TRBV5-6 to TRBJ1-5, with 7 bases fitting TRBD1. The germline V gene has CDR1 SGHDT and CDR2 YYEEEE. The CDR3 extends over 15 amino acids. V dropped 2 bases and J dropped 2; count of bases not matched to a gene: 4. The CDR3 sequence is CASSFGDRGNQPQHF. The CDR3 bases are TGTGCCAGCAGCTTTGGGGACAGAGGCAATCAGCCCCAGCATTTT.

The V call is TRBV18, the J call TRBJ2-2; the match to TRBD2 covers 9 bases. Germline CDR1 reads KGHSH; CDR2 reads LQKENI. V lost 5 bases and J lost 7; bases outside the gene matches: 11. The CDR3 runs to 16 residues. CDR3 amino acids: CASSSGSSGAIGELFF. Here the CDR3 DNA reads TGTGCCAGCTCATCCGGCTCTAGCGGGGCGATCGGGGAGCTGTTTTTT.

This rearrangement joins TRBV5-8 to TRBJ2-1, with TRBD1 matching over 11 bases. J gave up 5 bases and V 7 bases, and 8 bases lay outside the gene matches. CDR3 length: 15 amino acids. Germline CDR1 is SGHTS and CDR2 is YDEGEE. CDR3 residues: CASGTGTGGNNEQFF. CDR3 nucleotides: TGTGCCAGCGGCACCGGGACAGGGGGGAACAATGAGCAGTTCTTC.